Sequencing of this TCR beta chain was carried out in a study of cytomegalovirus exposure and HLA in healthy donors. About the research overall: The 95 to 150 validation repertoires, a later analysis reported, used the same platform as the approximately 670 first-cohort repertoires.

Assay: immunoSEQ multiplex PCR; the TCRdb copy retains only in-frame clones and omits some. Among about 330,000 clones, 75% to 90% were seen once, and the ten largest hold more than 0.9%. With 3 bases clipped from V and 3 bases from J, the junction kept 6 bases outside the gene matches. The CDR3 is made up of 15 amino acids. The V gene's germline CDR1 is SGDLS and CDR2 YYNGEE. The TCR sequence derives from a woman in her thirties in good health and CMV-seropositive. The sample comprised PBMCs. The rearrangement uses TRBV9 and TRBJ2-7; 10 bases agree with TRBD2. The CDR3 region is CASSASGRAGYEQYF. CDR3 DNA: TGTGCCAGCAGCGCCAGCGGGAGGGCGGGCTACGAGCAGTACTTC.